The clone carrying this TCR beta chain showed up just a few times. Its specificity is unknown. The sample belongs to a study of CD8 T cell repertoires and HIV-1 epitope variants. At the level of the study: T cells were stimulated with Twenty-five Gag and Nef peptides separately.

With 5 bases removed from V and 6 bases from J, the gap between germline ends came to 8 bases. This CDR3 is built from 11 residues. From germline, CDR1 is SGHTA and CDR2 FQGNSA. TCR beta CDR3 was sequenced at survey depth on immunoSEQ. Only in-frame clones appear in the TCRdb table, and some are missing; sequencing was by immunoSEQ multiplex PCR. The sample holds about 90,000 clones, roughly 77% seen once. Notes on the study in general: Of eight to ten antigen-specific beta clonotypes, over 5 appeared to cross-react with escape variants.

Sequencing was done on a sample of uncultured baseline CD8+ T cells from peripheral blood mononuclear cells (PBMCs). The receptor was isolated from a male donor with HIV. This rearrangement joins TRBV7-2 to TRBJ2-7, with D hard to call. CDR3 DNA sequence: TGTGCCAGCAGCCCAGGTTCCGAGCAGTACTTC. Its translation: CASSPGSEQYF.